This TCR beta chain was obtained from a study of T cell responses to AZD1222 COVID-19 vaccine. The assay was immunoSEQ multiplex PCR, and TCRdb's table has in-frame clones only and misses some. Of about 130,000 clones listed, about nine tenths were seen once; the top ten hold approximately 1.1%. The CDR3 runs 13 residues. The V gene lost 6 bases and the J gene lost 7 bases, with 15 bases spanning the gap. Looked up from germline, CDR1 is LNHDA and CDR2 is SQIVND (reference sequence). Points on this clone: Its matching antigen is unknown.

Study-wide results and limits: CD4 TCRs linked to vaccination spanned spike, dominating at 160-218 and 743-854.

J is TRBJ2-5 and V is TRBV19; possible D gene TRBD2, 6 bases. The sample consisted of peripheral blood, taken 28 days after the second AZD1222 dose. The TCR originated in an adult who received the AZD1222 COVID-19 vaccine. The CDR3 region is CASSAGRLGTQYF. In DNA, the CDR3 is TGTGCCAGTAGCGCGGGGCGGTTGGGGACCCAGTACTTC.